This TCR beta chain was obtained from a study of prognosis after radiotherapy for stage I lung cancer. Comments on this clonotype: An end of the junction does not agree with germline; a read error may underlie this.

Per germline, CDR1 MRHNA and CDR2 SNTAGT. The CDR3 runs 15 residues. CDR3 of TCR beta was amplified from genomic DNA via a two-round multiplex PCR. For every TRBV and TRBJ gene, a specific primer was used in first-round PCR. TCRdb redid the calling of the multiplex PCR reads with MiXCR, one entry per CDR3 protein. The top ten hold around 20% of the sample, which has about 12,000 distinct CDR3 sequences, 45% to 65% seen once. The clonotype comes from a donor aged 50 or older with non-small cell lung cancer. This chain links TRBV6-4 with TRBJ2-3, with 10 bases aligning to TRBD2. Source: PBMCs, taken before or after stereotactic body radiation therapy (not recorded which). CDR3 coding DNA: TGTGCCAGCAGTGCCACTAGCGGGACCGCGGATACACAGTATTTT. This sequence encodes CASSATSGTADTQYF.